This T cell receptor (beta chain) appears in the sequencing data of a study of blood T cell repertoires in COVID-19. Across the study: COVID-19 samples from acute and convalescent phases originated in the United States, Italy and Spain. T cells, B-cell-depleted T cells, or PBMCs provided the cDNA or gDNA that served as material.

How the authors handled the data: Nucleated cell number was recorded as an estimate derived from reference gene primer amplification. Measured with immunoSEQ multiplex PCR; TCRdb has only the in-frame clones, and not every one. V, J and clone size were drawn from that table, and D and trimming were deduced from the DNA. The sample holds roughly 100,000 clones; about 90% are singletons and the top ten take roughly 6.2%. CDR3 length equals 16 residues. Trimming took off 4 bases at V and 4 bases at J, with 19 bases between the two ends. Germline V gene sequence: CDR1 KGHSH, CDR2 LQKENI. The chain employs TRBV18 and TRBJ1-2; D is unclear. The sample consisted of peripheral blood. The TCR sequence derives from a human donor in a cohort sampled during active COVID-19. Written as DNA, the CDR3 is TGTGCCAGCTCACTCACGGCGGAGAGTGGGAGCTATGGCTACACCTTC. Its translation: CASSLTAESGSYGYTF.